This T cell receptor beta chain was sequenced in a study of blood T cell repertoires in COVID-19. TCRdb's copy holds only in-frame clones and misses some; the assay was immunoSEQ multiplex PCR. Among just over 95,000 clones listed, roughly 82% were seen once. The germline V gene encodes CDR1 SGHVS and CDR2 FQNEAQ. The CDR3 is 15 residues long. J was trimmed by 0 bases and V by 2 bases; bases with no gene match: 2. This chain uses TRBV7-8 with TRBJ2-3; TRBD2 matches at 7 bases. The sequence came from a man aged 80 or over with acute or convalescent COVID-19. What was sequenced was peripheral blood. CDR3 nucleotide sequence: TGTGCCAGCAGCTTAAAGCGGGGAAGCACAGATACGCAGTATTTT. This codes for CASSLKRGSTDTQYF. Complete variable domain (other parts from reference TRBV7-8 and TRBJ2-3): GAGVSQSPRYKVAKRGQDVALRCDPISGHVSLFWYQQALGQGPEFLTYFQNEAQLDKSGLPSDRFFAERPEGSVSTLKIQRTQQEDSAVYLCASSLKRGSTDTQYFGPGTRLTVL.